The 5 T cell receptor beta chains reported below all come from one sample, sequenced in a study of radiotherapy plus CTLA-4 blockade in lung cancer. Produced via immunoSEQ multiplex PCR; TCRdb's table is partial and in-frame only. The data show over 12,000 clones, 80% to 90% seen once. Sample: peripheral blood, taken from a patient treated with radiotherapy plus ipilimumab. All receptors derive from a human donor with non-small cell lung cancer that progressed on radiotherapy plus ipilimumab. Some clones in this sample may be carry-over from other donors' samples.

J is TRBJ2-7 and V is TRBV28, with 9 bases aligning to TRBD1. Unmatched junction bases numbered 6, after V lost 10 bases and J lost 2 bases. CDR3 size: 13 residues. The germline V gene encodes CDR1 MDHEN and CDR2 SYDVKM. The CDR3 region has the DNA TGTGCCACCGGACAGGGGCTAACCTACGAGCAGTACTTC. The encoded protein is CATGQGLTYEQYF.

CDR3 in amino acids: CASSLTPHSYEQYF. The CDR3 nucleotides read TGTGCCAGCAGCCTGACACCGCACTCCTACGAGCAGTACTTC. The chain is built from TRBV5-6 and TRBJ2-7; D is undetermined. The CDR3 sequence is 14 residues long. Between the trimmed V and J ends, which lost 4 bases and 0 bases, there was a span of 11 bases. CDR1 SGHDT and CDR2 YYEEEE come from the germline V gene.

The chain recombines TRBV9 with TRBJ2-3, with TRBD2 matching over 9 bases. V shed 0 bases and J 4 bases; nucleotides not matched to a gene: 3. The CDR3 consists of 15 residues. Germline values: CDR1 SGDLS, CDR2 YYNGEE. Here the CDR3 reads CASSVASSGADTQYF. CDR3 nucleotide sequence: TGTGCCAGCAGCGTAGCGTCTAGCGGGGCAGATACGCAGTATTTT.

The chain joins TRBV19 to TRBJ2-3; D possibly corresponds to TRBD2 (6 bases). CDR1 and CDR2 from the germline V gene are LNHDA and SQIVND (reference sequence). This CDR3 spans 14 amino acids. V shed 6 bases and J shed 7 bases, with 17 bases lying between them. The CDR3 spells CASSMGTGRYTQYF. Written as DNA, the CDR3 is TGTGCCAGTAGCATGGGGACTGGGCGGTATACGCAGTATTTT.

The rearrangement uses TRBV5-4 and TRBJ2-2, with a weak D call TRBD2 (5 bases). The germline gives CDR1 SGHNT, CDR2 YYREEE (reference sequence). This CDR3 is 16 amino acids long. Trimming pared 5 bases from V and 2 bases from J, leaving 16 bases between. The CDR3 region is CASRRGQEVNTGELFF. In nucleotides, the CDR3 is TGTGCCAGCAGGAGAGGGCAGGAGGTTAACACCGGGGAGCTGTTTTTT.